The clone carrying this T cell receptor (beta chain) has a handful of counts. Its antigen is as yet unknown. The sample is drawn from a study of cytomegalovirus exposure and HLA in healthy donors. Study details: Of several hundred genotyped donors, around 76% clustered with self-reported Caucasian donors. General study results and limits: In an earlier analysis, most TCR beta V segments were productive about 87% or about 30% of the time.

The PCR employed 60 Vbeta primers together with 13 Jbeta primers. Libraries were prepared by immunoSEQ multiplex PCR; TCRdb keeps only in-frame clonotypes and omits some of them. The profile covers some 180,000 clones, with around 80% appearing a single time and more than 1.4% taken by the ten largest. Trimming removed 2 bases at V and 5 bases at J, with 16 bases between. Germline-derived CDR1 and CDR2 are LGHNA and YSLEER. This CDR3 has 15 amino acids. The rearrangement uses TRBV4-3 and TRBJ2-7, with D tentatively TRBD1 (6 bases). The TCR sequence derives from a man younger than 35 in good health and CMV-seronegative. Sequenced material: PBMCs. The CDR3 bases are TGCGCCAGCAGCCAATCCGCACAGGGTTTTCACGAGCAGTACTTC. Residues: CASSQSAQGFHEQYF.